The 16 T cell receptor beta chains in this list originate from one sample, sequenced in a study of read filtering for tumor transcriptome and immune sequencing. The library was built from 400 ng RNA with molecular barcoded adaptors for alpha/delta and beta/gamma chains. In TCRdb, the reads were re-called with MiXCR into one record per CDR3 protein. The repertoire holds more than 100,000 distinct CDR3 sequences, with 13% as singletons. Material: a population of CD138-negative cells sorted from bone marrow. Source of these receptors: a donor aged 40 or older with multiple myeloma.

This clonotype was found many times. The J gene is TRBJ2-2, the V gene TRBV27, with a possible D match to TRBD1 (6 bases). The CDR3 runs to 17 residues. The V and J ends lost 1 base and 5 bases respectively, with 17 bases between them. Germline CDR1 reads MNHEY; CDR2 reads SMNVEV (reference sequence). The CDR3 spells CASSLFFVTGGTGELFF. The CDR3 DNA reads as TGTGCCAGCAGTTTATTTTTTGTGACAGGCGGGACCGGGGAGCTGTTTTTT.

This clonotype was picked up many times. The chain couples TRBV5-1 to TRBJ1-2; the match to TRBD1 covers 8 bases. Germline values: CDR1 SGHRS, CDR2 YFSETQ. With 4 bases clipped from V and 8 bases from J, the junction kept 7 bases outside the gene matches. The CDR3 runs to 13 residues. The CDR3 nucleotides read TGCGCCAGCAGCCCCGGACAGGGTTGGGGCTACACCTTC. It is translated as CASSPGQGWGYTF. Full variable domain (rest looked up from reference TRBV5-1 and TRBJ1-2): KAGVTQTPRYLIKTRGQQVTLSCSPISGHRSVSWYQQTPGQGLQFLFEYFSETQRNKGNFPGRFSGRQFSNSRSEMNVSTLELGDSALYLCASSPGQGWGYTFGSGTRLTVV.

This clonotype was seen repeatedly, ten times or more. V usage is TRBV10-3 and J usage is TRBJ2-7; TRBD1 might be the D (6 bases). This CDR3 has 15 residues. Germline V gene data show CDR1 as ENHRY and CDR2 as SYGVKD. V was trimmed by 1 base and J by 0 bases, leaving 10 bases between them. CDR3 nucleotide sequence: TGTGCCATCAGTGAGTTTGGGACACTCTCCTACGAGCAGTACTTC. Encoded protein: CAISEFGTLSYEQYF.

This clonotype was observed a handful of times. CDR3: CASSLSGGGNEQFF. The CDR3 coding sequence is TGTGCCAGCAGCTTAAGTGGAGGGGGGAATGAGCAGTTCTTC. The chain couples TRBV7-3 to TRBJ2-1; the D gene could be TRBD1 or TRBD2 (6 bases each). From germline, CDR1 is SGHTA and CDR2 FQGTGA. The CDR3 extends over 14 amino acids. V shed 1 base and J shed 7 bases, with 11 bases lying between them.

This sequence joins TRBV15 and TRBJ1-1, with 7 bases identical to TRBD1. Germline loops: CDR1 LNHNV, CDR2 YYDKDF (reference sequence). This CDR3 region has 17 residues. The J segment lost 4 bases and the V segment lost 1 base, leaving 12 bases of the junction unmatched. The CDR3 is CATSRARTGRTSTEAFF. CDR3 sequence (DNA): TGTGCCACCAGCAGAGCTAGGACAGGCCGAACTTCCACTGAAGCTTTCTTT.

For the CDR3, the DNA is TGTGCCAGCAGCTTAAGACAGGGGTTTGGTGAAGCTTTCTTT. Residues: CASSLRQGFGEAFF. This sequence joins TRBV7-9 and TRBJ1-1; 8 bases align to TRBD1. This CDR3 has 14 amino acids. The junction had 6 bases not matched to a gene; V was cut back by 2 bases and J by 7 bases. In germline, CDR1 is SEHNR, CDR2 FQNEAQ (reference sequence).

The chain recombines TRBV10-2 with TRBJ2-5; maybe TRBD2 (5 bases). Germline values: CDR1 WSHSY, CDR2 SAAADI. Deletions cut 3 bases from V and 3 bases from J, with 11 bases between. The CDR3 length is 14 residues. The CDR3 DNA reads as TGCGCCAGCAGTGATGTAAGCGGTGAAGAGACCCAGTACTTC. Translating gives CASSDVSGEETQYF.

The table lists this clonotype with many counts. The chain is built from TRBV29-1 and TRBJ2-3; 11 bases are a match to TRBD1. The V gene's germline CDR1 is SQVTM and CDR2 ANQGSEA. The CDR3 is 14 residues long. The ends lost 1 base at V and 4 bases at J; junction bases unmatched: 1. The chain's CDR3 is CSVEGDRGADTQYF. The CDR3 bases are TGCAGCGTTGAAGGGGACAGGGGGGCAGATACGCAGTATTTT.

This clonotype occurred many times. The chain has TRBV5-1 and TRBJ2-7; perhaps TRBD1 as D (5 bases). Between the trimmed V and J ends, which lost 5 bases and 6 bases, there was a span of 12 bases. CDR1 SGHRS and CDR2 YFSETQ come from the germline V gene. The CDR3 spans 12 residues. CDR3: CASRNQGSEQYF. CDR3 nucleotide sequence: TGCGCCAGCAGGAACCAGGGATCCGAGCAGTACTTC. The variable domain in full, completed from reference TRBV5-1 and TRBJ2-7, reads KAGVTQTPRYLIKTRGQQVTLSCSPISGHRSVSWYQQTPGQGLQFLFEYFSETQRNKGNFPGRFSGRQFSNSRSEMNVSTLELGDSALYLCASRNQGSEQYFGPGTRLTVT.

This clonotype occurred many times. This rearrangement joins TRBV4-2 to TRBJ2-6, with a possible D match to TRBD2 (5 bases). The CDR3 is 14 residues long. Trimming removed 4 bases from V and 4 bases from J, with 8 bases in between. Germline CDR1 reads LGHNA; CDR2 reads YNFKEQ. The CDR3 sequence: CASSPGKGANVLTF. The CDR3 coding sequence is TGTGCCAGCAGCCCGGGAAAAGGGGCCAACGTCCTGACTTTC.

The rearrangement joins TRBV7-9 to TRBJ2-7, with D possibly being TRBD1 (6 bases). CDR1 SEHNR and CDR2 FQNEAQ come from the germline V gene (reference sequence). The CDR3 covers 14 residues. V was cut by 5 bases and J by 4 bases, with 15 bases left in between. The DNA for the CDR3 is TGTGCCAGCAGCCGGGACATAGTTTGGTACGAGCAGTACTTC. The encoded protein is CASSRDIVWYEQYF.

This clonotype was counted many times. The rearrangement links TRBV5-5 to TRBJ1-2; possible D gene TRBD1, 5 bases. Germline CDR1 reads SGHKS; CDR2 reads YYEKEE (reference sequence). This CDR3 comprises 14 residues. The ends were cut back, 3 bases at V and 0 bases at J, with 9 bases in the middle. The CDR3 DNA is TGTGCCAGCAGCTGGGGGGGATCTAACTATGGCTACACCTTC. The encoded protein is CASSWGGSNYGYTF.

This clonotype has a count of ten or more. The chain joins TRBV4-3 to TRBJ2-7; 10 bases align to TRBD2. V lost 1 base and J lost 3; bases outside the gene matches: 9. The CDR3 is made up of 17 amino acids. Per germline, CDR1 LGHNA and CDR2 YSLEER. This CDR3 is CASSQGRSGLAVYEQYF. The CDR3 DNA follows: TGCGCCAGCAGCCAAGGTCGATCCGGACTAGCGGTCTACGAGCAGTACTTC.

At least ten counts were recorded for this clonotype. V and J are TRBV27 and TRBJ2-1, with TRBD2 matching over 14 bases. This CDR3 comprises 17 residues. CDR1 is MNHEY, CDR2 SMNVEV, per germline (reference sequence). Trimming cost V 6 bases and J 0 bases; bases outside gene matches: 4. The DNA for the CDR3 is TGTGCCAGCAGGGGACTAGCGGGAGCCTTCTCCTACAATGAGCAGTTCTTC. Translation gives CASRGLAGAFSYNEQFF.

This clonotype was counted ten times or more. V and J are TRBV4-1 and TRBJ1-5; 7 bases align to TRBD1. Per the germline V gene, CDR1 is MGHRA and CDR2 is YSYEKL. This CDR3 is 15 amino acids long. Germline trimming cut 4 bases from V and 9 bases from J; bases unmatched to any gene: 12. CDR3: CASSRIQGSAGPQHF. The CDR3, as DNA: TGCGCCAGCAGCCGGATACAGGGGTCAGCAGGGCCCCAGCATTTT.

This clonotype was observed a handful of times. This chain links TRBV6-2 or TRBV6-3 with TRBJ2-5; 7 bases are shared with TRBD2. V was clipped by 6 bases and J by 4 bases; unmatched bases: 8. The CDR3 has 14 residues. Germline V lookup: CDR1 MNHEY, CDR2 SVGEGT. The CDR3 nucleotides are TGTGCCAGCAGCTTCAGCGGGGCTCGAGAGACCCAGTACTTC. It encodes CASSFSGARETQYF.